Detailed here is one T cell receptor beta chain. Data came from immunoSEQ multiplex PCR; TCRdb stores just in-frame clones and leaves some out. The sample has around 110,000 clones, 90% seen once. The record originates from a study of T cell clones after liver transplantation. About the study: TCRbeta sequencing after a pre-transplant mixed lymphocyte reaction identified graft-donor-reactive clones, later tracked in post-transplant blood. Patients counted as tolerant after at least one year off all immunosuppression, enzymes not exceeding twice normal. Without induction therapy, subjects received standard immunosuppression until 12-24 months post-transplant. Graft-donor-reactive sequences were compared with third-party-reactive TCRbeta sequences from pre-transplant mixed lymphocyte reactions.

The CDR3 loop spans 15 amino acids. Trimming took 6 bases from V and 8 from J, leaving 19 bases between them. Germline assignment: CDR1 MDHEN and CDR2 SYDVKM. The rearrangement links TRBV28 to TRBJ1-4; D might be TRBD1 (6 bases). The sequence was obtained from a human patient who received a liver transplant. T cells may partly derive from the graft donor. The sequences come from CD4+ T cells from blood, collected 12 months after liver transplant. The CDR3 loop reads CASSGRAGVDEKLFF. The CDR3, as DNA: TGTGCCAGCAGCGGGCGAGCAGGGGTTGACGAAAAACTGTTTTTT.